A selection of T cell receptor beta chains follows, all from one sample in a study of cytomegalovirus exposure and HLA in healthy donors. Generated by immunoSEQ multiplex PCR, the TCRdb table keeps only in-frame clones and is missing some. The table records about 260,000 clones, 90% of them present only once. Sequencing used PBMCs. Every receptor here comes from a woman in her twenties or thirties in good health and CMV-seronegative. The CDR3 runs from the conserved cysteine through the conserved F or W. A D gene is named only where the DNA matches it firmly. The size field is filled for only some rows; it gives once, few, many or a size class.

j_gene | abundance | d_gene | v_gene | CDR3nt | CDR3aa
TRBJ2-1 | once | - | TRBV6-5 | TGTGCCAGCACAAAGGGGGACCACTCATACAATGAGCAGTTCTTC | CASTKGDHSYNEQFF
TRBJ2-5 | - | TRBD1 | TRBV18 | TGTGCCAGCTCCCCAAAGGGAGGACAGGGGTTTGAGACCCAGTACTTC | CASSPKGGQGFETQYF
TRBJ2-6 | - | - | TRBV27 | TGTGCCAGCAGTTTGTTCGCTGGGGCCAACGTCCTGACTTTC | CASSLFAGANVLTF
TRBJ2-2 | - | - | TRBV5-1 | TGCGCCAGCAGTCTCTGGGGGGAGACCGGGGAGCTGTTTTTT | CASSLWGETGELFF
TRBJ2-2 | - | TRBD2 | TRBV27 | TGTGCCAGCAGTTCGACTAGCGGATACACCGGGGAGCTGTTTTTT | CASSSTSGYTGELFF
TRBJ2-5 | - | - | TRBV30 | TGTGCCTGGAGTTTAGGGGCGGCGTACAAAGAGACCCAGTACTTC | CAWSLGAAYKETQYF
TRBJ2-3 | - | TRBD2 | TRBV11-2 | TGTGCCAGCAGCCCACTCCCCCCCGTATCGGGAGGGCCTGGCGATACGCAGTATTTT | CASSPLPPVSGGPGDTQYF
TRBJ2-7 | - | - | TRBV19 | TGTGCCAGTAGTGCAGGGTGGGCCTACGAGCAGTACTTC | CASSAGWAYEQYF
TRBJ2-3 | - | - | TRBV18 | TGTGCCAGCTCACCTTCCGCAGATACGCAGTATTTT | CASSPSADTQYF
TRBJ2-7 | - | TRBD2 | TRBV7-3 | TGTGCCAGCAGCTTAATGGCGGGAGGGCTCTTCAACGAGCAGTACTTC | CASSLMAGGLFNEQYF
TRBJ1-3 | - | TRBD1 | TRBV27 | TGTGCCAGCAGTTTGGCACCGGGACAGGGAAACACCATATATTTT | CASSLAPGQGNTIYF
TRBJ2-7 | - | - | TRBV5-5 | TGTGCCAGCAGCGTGCAGAGCTCCTACGAGCAGTACTTC | CASSVQSSYEQYF
TRBJ2-1 | - | TRBD2 | TRBV29-1 | TGCAGCGTTCTTCCTAGCGGGTCCTACAATGAGCAGTTCTTC | CSVLPSGSYNEQFF
TRBJ1-2 | - | - | TRBV28 | TGTGCCAGCAGTTTATGGCAGGCTGGCTACACCTTC | CASSLWQAGYTF
TRBJ2-7 | - | - | TRBV7-3 | TGTGCCAGCAGCTTAGACTATTCTACCGAGCAGTACTTC | CASSLDYSTEQYF
TRBJ1-1 | - | - | TRBV7-3 | TGTGCCAGCGCCGTGCAGCTGAACACTGAAGCTTTCTTT | CASAVQLNTEAFF
TRBJ2-3 | - | - | TRBV11-3 | TGTGCCAGCAGCTTAAGAGGAGCTATGGGCACAGATACGCAGTATTTT | CASSLRGAMGTDTQYF
TRBJ2-1 | - | - | TRBV2 | TGTGCCAGCAGGACTAGCTACAATGAGCAGTTCTTC | CASRTSYNEQFF
TRBJ1-5 | - | - | TRBV27 | TGTGCCAGCAGGCTTGACAGCAATCAGCCCCAGCATTTT | CASRLDSNQPQHF
TRBJ2-7 | - | - | TRBV20-1 | TGCAGTGCTAGAGATGGGGGGGCGCAGTACTTC | CSARDGGAQYF
TRBJ2-7 | - | TRBD1 | TRBV5-6 | TGTGCCAGCAGCTCCGACAGGGGCGACTCCTACGAGCAGTACTTC | CASSSDRGDSYEQYF
TRBJ2-6 | - | - | TRBV11-2 | TGTGCCAGCAGCTTTCGGGCCTCATCCTCTGGGGCCAACGTCCTGACTTTC | CASSFRASSSGANVLTF
TRBJ2-7 | - | TRBD1 | TRBV11-2 | TGTGCCAGCAGCTCAACTCCGGGACAGGGGAGCGAGCAGTACTTC | CASSSTPGQGSEQYF
TRBJ2-5 | - | TRBD2 | TRBV18 | TGTGCCAGCTCACGGCCGGTACTAGCGGGAGGTGAGACCCAGTACTTC | CASSRPVLAGGETQYF